Following are 13 T cell receptor beta chains from one sample sequenced in a study of control samples from healthy donors and cancer patients. Some clones are missing from TCRdb's copy, which holds only in-frame ones; the method was immunoSEQ multiplex PCR. The repertoire holds approximately 50,000 clones, with 95% as singletons. Source material: blood. The receptors shown here come from a young man in good health.

The gene calls are TRBV27 and TRBJ1-3; D remains ambiguous. Trimming left V 6 bases short and J 4 bases short, with 7 bases between. Per the germline V gene, CDR1 is MNHEY and CDR2 is SMNVEV (reference sequence). This CDR3 has 12 amino acids. CDR3 in DNA: TGTGCCAGCAGAGACACGGGAAACACCATATATTTT. It codes for CASRDTGNTIYF.

This chain links TRBV12-5 with TRBJ2-7; maybe TRBD2 (6 bases). With 2 bases removed from V and 6 bases from J, the gap between germline ends came to 14 bases. From germline, CDR1 is LGHNT and CDR2 FRNRAP. This CDR3 region has 14 residues. As DNA, the CDR3 is TGTGCTAGTGGTTTGAGCGGGCGGGGCGGCGAGCAGTACTTC. This sequence encodes CASGLSGRGGEQYF.

The J gene is TRBJ2-3, the V gene TRBV7-9; D not resolved. V lost 0 bases, J lost 0 bases, and 4 bases lay in between. The CDR3 loop spans 14 amino acids. CDR1 and CDR2 from the germline V gene are SEHNR and FQNEAQ (reference sequence). CDR3 region: CASSLATSTDTQYF. The CDR3 nucleotides are TGTGCCAGCAGCTTAGCTACCAGCACAGATACGCAGTATTTT.

The rearrangement links TRBV11-2 to TRBJ1-4; unclear D gene. Germline V CDR1 and CDR2: SGHAT, FQNNGV. This CDR3 spans 13 amino acids. The V and J ends lost 1 base and 8 bases respectively, with 8 bases between them. The CDR3 DNA reads as TGTGCCAGCAGCTTAGTGGCGAAAGAAAAACTGTTTTTT. As protein: CASSLVAKEKLFF.

V usage is TRBV19 and J usage is TRBJ2-5; no definite D call. Germline V CDR1 and CDR2: LNHDA, SQIVND (reference sequence). Trimming took 2 bases from V and 2 from J, leaving 6 bases between them. The CDR3 is 13 residues long. DNA of the CDR3: TGTGCCAGTAGTATACGTGGACAAGAGACCCAGTACTTC. Amino acids: CASSIRGQETQYF.

The V call is TRBV6-5, the J call TRBJ1-1; D gene unclear. The CDR3 runs 13 residues. Germline values: CDR1 MNHEY, CDR2 SVGAGI. Trimming stripped 6 bases from V and 3 bases from J, with 11 bases between. The CDR3 is CASRTGGYTEAFF. In nucleotides, the CDR3 is TGTGCCAGCAGGACCGGAGGTTACACTGAAGCTTTCTTT.

The V and J genes are TRBV5-4 and TRBJ2-1; D is perhaps TRBD1 (6 bases). Germline-derived CDR1 and CDR2 are SGHNT and YYREEE (reference sequence). CDR3 length equals 15 residues. V lost 2 bases, J lost 2 bases, and 11 bases lay in between. CDR3 DNA sequence: TGTGCCAGCAGCTTCGACAGGCCAACCTACAATGAGCAGTTCTTC. It translates to CASSFDRPTYNEQFF.

The chain recombines TRBV5-1 with TRBJ1-1; D possibly corresponds to TRBD1 (6 bases). CDR1 is SGHRS, CDR2 YFSETQ, per germline. Trimming took 0 bases from V and 5 from J, leaving 8 bases between them. This CDR3 is built from 13 residues. The CDR3 sequence: CASSLAQGTEAFF. The CDR3, as DNA: TGCGCCAGCAGCTTGGCCCAGGGGACTGAAGCTTTCTTT. The full variable domain, its missing parts supplied by reference TRBV5-1 and TRBJ1-1, is KAGVTQTPRYLIKTRGQQVTLSCSPISGHRSVSWYQQTPGQGLQFLFEYFSETQRNKGNFPGRFSGRQFSNSRSEMNVSTLELGDSALYLCASSLAQGTEAFFGQGTRLTVV.

This chain connects TRBV12-3 or TRBV12-4 to TRBJ2-3; the D gene is possibly TRBD2 (6 bases). This CDR3 region has 13 residues. Trimming took off 8 bases at V and 3 bases at J, with 12 bases between the two ends. Here the CDR3 reads CASRRGRTDTQYF. CDR3 nucleotides: TGTGCCAGCCGTCGGGGGAGGACAGATACGCAGTATTTT.

The chain has TRBV12-5 and TRBJ1-5, with a tentative D call TRBD1 (5 bases). V was trimmed by 3 bases and J by 6 bases, leaving 12 bases between them. Germline V gives CDR1 LGHNT, CDR2 FRNRAP. There are 14 residues in the CDR3. CDR3 sequence reads: CASGFGAMPQPQHF. The CDR3 DNA sequence: TGTGCTAGTGGTTTTGGGGCTATGCCTCAGCCCCAGCATTTT.

The V call is TRBV5-5, the J call TRBJ2-5; 9 bases map to TRBD1. V trimming: 6 bases; J trimming: 3 bases; junction bases outside the gene matches: 3. In germline, CDR1 is SGHKS, CDR2 YYEKEE (reference sequence). The length of the CDR3 is 13 residues. The CDR3 sequence: CASKGQGEETQYF. CDR3 bases: TGTGCCAGCAAGGGACAGGGAGAAGAGACCCAGTACTTC.

This sequence joins TRBV5-6 and TRBJ1-1; D call uncertain. Germline CDR1 SGHDT, CDR2 YYEEEE. V was pared by 0 bases and J by 7 bases, with 7 bases between. The CDR3 covers 12 residues. CDR3 amino acids: CASSLERLEAFF. The CDR3 DNA reads as TGTGCCAGCAGCTTGGAGAGGCTTGAAGCTTTCTTT.

V and J are TRBV4-3 and TRBJ2-3, with 9 positions matching TRBD1. The CDR3 runs to 16 residues. Germline CDR1 and CDR2: LGHNA and YSLEER. J lost 4 bases, V lost 0 bases, and 5 bases had no gene match. The DNA for the CDR3 is TGCGCCAGCAGCCAAGACTGGACAGGGGTTCCAGATACGCAGTATTTT. It codes for CASSQDWTGVPDTQYF.